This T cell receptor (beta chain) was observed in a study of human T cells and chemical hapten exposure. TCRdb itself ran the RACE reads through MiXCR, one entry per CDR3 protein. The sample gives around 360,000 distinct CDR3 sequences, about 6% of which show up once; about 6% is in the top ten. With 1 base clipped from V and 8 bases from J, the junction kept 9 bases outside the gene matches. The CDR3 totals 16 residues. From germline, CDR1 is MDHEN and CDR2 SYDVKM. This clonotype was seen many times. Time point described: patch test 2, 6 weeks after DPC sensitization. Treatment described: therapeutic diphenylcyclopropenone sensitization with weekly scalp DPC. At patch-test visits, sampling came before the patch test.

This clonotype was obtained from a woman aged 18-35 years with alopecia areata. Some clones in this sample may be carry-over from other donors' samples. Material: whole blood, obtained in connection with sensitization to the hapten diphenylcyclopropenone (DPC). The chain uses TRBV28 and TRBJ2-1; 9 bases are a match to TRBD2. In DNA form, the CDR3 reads TGTGCCAGCAGTTTATCGGGGCTAGCGGGGCGTGATGAGCAGTTCTTC. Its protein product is CASSLSGLAGRDEQFF. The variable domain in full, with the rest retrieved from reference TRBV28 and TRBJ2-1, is DVKVTQSSRYLVKRTGEKVFLECVQDMDHENMFWYRQDPGLGLRLIYFSYDVKMKEKGDIPEGYSVSREKKERFSLILESASTNQTSMYLCASSLSGLAGRDEQFFGPGTRLTVL.